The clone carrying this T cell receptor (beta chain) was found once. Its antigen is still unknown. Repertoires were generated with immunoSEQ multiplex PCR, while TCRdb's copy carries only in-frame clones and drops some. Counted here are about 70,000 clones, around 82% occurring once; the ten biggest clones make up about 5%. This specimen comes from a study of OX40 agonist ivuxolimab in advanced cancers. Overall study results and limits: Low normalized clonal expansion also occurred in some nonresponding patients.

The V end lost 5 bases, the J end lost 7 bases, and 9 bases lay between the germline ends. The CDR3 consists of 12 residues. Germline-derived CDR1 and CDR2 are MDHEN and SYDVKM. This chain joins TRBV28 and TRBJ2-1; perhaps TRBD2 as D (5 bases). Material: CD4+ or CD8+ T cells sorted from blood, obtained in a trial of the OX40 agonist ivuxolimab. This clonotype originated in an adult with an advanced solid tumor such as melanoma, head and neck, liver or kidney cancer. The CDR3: CASSPPGNEQFF. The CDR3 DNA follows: TGTGCCAGCAGTCCCCCGGGGAATGAGCAGTTCTTC.